A selection of T cell receptor beta chains follows, all from one sample in a study of shared clonotypes between healthy human individuals. This table comes from immunoSEQ multiplex PCR, and its TCRdb copy is limited to in-frame clones, with some not included. The table records over 850,000 clones, about 84% of them present only once. The sequenced material came from memory CD4+ T cells from PBMCs. The receptors stem from a man younger than 35 in good health. Some clones in this sample may be carry-over from other donors' samples. Both conserved end residues are part of each CDR3. D genes are given only for firm matches. Clone size appears in some rows only: once, few, many, or a class for an expanded clone.

V gene: TRBV7-9
D gene: TRBD1
clone size: NA
J gene: TRBJ1-1
CDR3 DNA: TGTGCCAGCAGCTTGGGGACAGGGGGCGCAACTGAAGCTTTCTTT
CDR3 protein: CASSLGTGGATEAFF

V gene: TRBV5-1
D gene: NA
clone size: NA
J gene: TRBJ2-3
CDR3 DNA: TGCGCCAGCAGCTTGGTAGCGGCCCTTAGCACAGATACGCAGTATTTT
CDR3 protein: CASSLVAALSTDTQYF

V gene: TRBV6-6
D gene: TRBD1
clone size: NA
J gene: TRBJ1-1
CDR3 DNA: TGTGCCAGCACCGACAGGGGTAGCACTGAAGCTTTCTTT
CDR3 protein: CASTDRGSTEAFF

V gene: TRBV7-2
D gene: NA
clone size: NA
J gene: TRBJ1-5
CDR3 DNA: TGTGCCAGCAGCTCTCAGCCCAATCAGCCCCAGCATTTT
CDR3 protein: CASSSQPNQPQHF

V gene: TRBV19
D gene: NA
clone size: NA
J gene: TRBJ1-2
CDR3 DNA: TGTGCCAGTAGGGCCTACTATGGCTACACCTTC
CDR3 protein: CASRAYYGYTF

V gene: TRBV2
D gene: NA
clone size: NA
J gene: TRBJ1-5
CDR3 DNA: TGTGCCAGCACGGGACGGGGCAATCAGCCCCAGCATTTT
CDR3 protein: CASTGRGNQPQHF

V gene: TRBV12-5
D gene: NA
clone size: NA
J gene: TRBJ2-1
CDR3 DNA: TGTGCTAGTGGCTATTACAATGAGCAGTTCTTC
CDR3 protein: CASGYYNEQFF

V gene: TRBV30
D gene: TRBD1
clone size: NA
J gene: TRBJ1-2
CDR3 DNA: TGTGCCTGGAGTTTAAAGGGGGCTCACTATGGCTACACCTTC
CDR3 protein: CAWSLKGAHYGYTF

V gene: TRBV7-3
D gene: NA
clone size: NA
J gene: TRBJ2-1
CDR3 DNA: TGTGCCAGCAGCTCGACGGAATACAATGAGCAGTTCTTC
CDR3 protein: CASSSTEYNEQFF

V gene: TRBV5-4
D gene: TRBD2
clone size: NA
J gene: TRBJ2-1
CDR3 DNA: TGTGCCAGCAGCCTACCGGGACTAGCGGGAGACAATGAGCAGTTCTTC
CDR3 protein: CASSLPGLAGDNEQFF

V gene: TRBV11-2
D gene: NA
clone size: NA
J gene: TRBJ2-3
CDR3 DNA: TGTGCCAGCAGGAAGGGGTCGGGGAATCAGGCAGATACGCAGTATTTT
CDR3 protein: CASRKGSGNQADTQYF

V gene: TRBV9
D gene: NA
clone size: NA
J gene: TRBJ2-7
CDR3 DNA: TGTGCCAGCAGCTCTCAAGCGACCGTATACGAGCAGTACTTC
CDR3 protein: CASSSQATVYEQYF

V gene: TRBV5-1
D gene: TRBD2
clone size: NA
J gene: TRBJ2-1
CDR3 DNA: TGCGCCAGCAGCGACCCAAGCGGGGGGAATGAGCAGTTCTTC
CDR3 protein: CASSDPSGGNEQFF

V gene: TRBV19
D gene: TRBD2
clone size: NA
J gene: TRBJ2-1
CDR3 DNA: TGTGCCAGTAGCCCGGGACTAGCGTGGTTAAATGAGCAGTTCTTC
CDR3 protein: CASSPGLAWLNEQFF

V gene: TRBV27
D gene: NA
clone size: NA
J gene: TRBJ2-1
CDR3 DNA: TGTGCCAGCAGTTTCTCTCCACGCCCGGGCTCCGGCGCCTACAATGAGCAGTTCTTC
CDR3 protein: CASSFSPRPGSGAYNEQFF

V gene: TRBV19
D gene: NA
clone size: NA
J gene: TRBJ2-3
CDR3 DNA: TGTGCCAGTAACGCAGGGGAGGGTAGAACAGATACGCAGTATTTT
CDR3 protein: CASNAGEGRTDTQYF

V gene: TRBV5-1
D gene: NA
clone size: NA
J gene: TRBJ1-4
CDR3 DNA: TGCGCCAGCAGCGAGACGGCTGCAACTAATGAAAAACTGTTTTTT
CDR3 protein: CASSETAATNEKLFF

V gene: TRBV19
D gene: NA
clone size: many
J gene: TRBJ2-5
CDR3 DNA: TGTGCCAGTACCCCGAGGCGGGGCTACCTCCAAGAGACCCAGTACTTC
CDR3 protein: CASTPRRGYLQETQYF

V gene: TRBV30
D gene: NA
clone size: NA
J gene: TRBJ1-3
CDR3 DNA: TGTGCCTGGGGAACACCAACAGGAAACACCATATATTTT
CDR3 protein: CAWGTPTGNTIYF

V gene: TRBV5-1
D gene: NA
clone size: NA
J gene: TRBJ2-2
CDR3 DNA: TGCGCCAGCAGCTTGATCGCCGGACAGAACACCGGGGAGCTGTTTTTT
CDR3 protein: CASSLIAGQNTGELFF

V gene: TRBV7-3
D gene: NA
clone size: NA
J gene: TRBJ2-7
CDR3 DNA: TGTGCCAGCAGCTTAGGGGCCGGGTACGAGCAGTACTTC
CDR3 protein: CASSLGAGYEQYF

V gene: TRBV28
D gene: NA
clone size: NA
J gene: TRBJ1-5
CDR3 DNA: TGTGCCAGCAGCCCCCTGGGACGGGGTGATCAGCCCCAGCATTTT
CDR3 protein: CASSPLGRGDQPQHF

V gene: TRBV5-5
D gene: TRBD2
clone size: once
J gene: TRBJ2-7
CDR3 DNA: TGTGCCAGCAGCTTTCCCGGGGGGGCACACCCCTACGAGCAGTACTTC
CDR3 protein: CASSFPGGAHPYEQYF

V gene: TRBV30
D gene: NA
clone size: NA
J gene: TRBJ2-6
CDR3 DNA: TGTGCCTGGAGGGCCTTGGGGGCGGCCTCTGGGGCCAACGTCCTGACTTTC
CDR3 protein: CAWRALGAASGANVLTF

V gene: TRBV30
D gene: NA
clone size: NA
J gene: TRBJ1-3
CDR3 DNA: TGTGCCTGGAGTGTACGCAGCGTCTTGGGCTCTGGAAACACCATATATTTT
CDR3 protein: CAWSVRSVLGSGNTIYF

V gene: TRBV6-5
D gene: TRBD1
clone size: NA
J gene: TRBJ2-5
CDR3 DNA: TGTGCCAGCAGTTACGACAGGGACCCCCAAGAGACCCAGTACTTC
CDR3 protein: CASSYDRDPQETQYF

V gene: TRBV6-1
D gene: NA
clone size: NA
J gene: TRBJ2-7
CDR3 DNA: TGTGCCAGCAGTGAAGGGGGGCGCGAGCAGTACTTC
CDR3 protein: CASSEGGREQYF

V gene: TRBV11-3
D gene: TRBD1
clone size: NA
J gene: TRBJ2-3
CDR3 DNA: TGTGCCAGCAGCTTAGGATTAGGCAGGGGGCGCAAAGATACGCAGTATTTT
CDR3 protein: CASSLGLGRGRKDTQYF

V gene: TRBV27
D gene: TRBD2
clone size: NA
J gene: TRBJ2-3
CDR3 DNA: TGTGCCAGCAGGTCTAGCGGGAGTAGCACAGATACGCAGTATTTT
CDR3 protein: CASRSSGSSTDTQYF

V gene: TRBV20-1
D gene: NA
clone size: few
J gene: TRBJ2-5
CDR3 DNA: TGCAGTGCTAGAAGAGAGACCCAGTACTTC
CDR3 protein: CSARRETQYF

V gene: TRBV30
D gene: TRBD2
clone size: NA
J gene: TRBJ2-3
CDR3 DNA: TGTGCCTGGAGTCGGACTAGCGCCAACACAGATACGCAGTATTTT
CDR3 protein: CAWSRTSANTDTQYF

V gene: TRBV28
D gene: TRBD1
clone size: NA
J gene: TRBJ1-2
CDR3 DNA: TGTGCCAGCAGTTCCGGACAGGCTGGTGGCTACACCTTC
CDR3 protein: CASSSGQAGGYTF

V gene: TRBV5-1
D gene: NA
clone size: NA
J gene: TRBJ1-1
CDR3 DNA: TGCGCCAGCAGCTTGGTCCTGGTGGGAGGCACTGAAGCTTTCTTT
CDR3 protein: CASSLVLVGGTEAFF

V gene: TRBV11-1
D gene: NA
clone size: NA
J gene: TRBJ2-1
CDR3 DNA: TGTGCCAGCAGTCCTCCTTTCAACAATGAGCAGTTCTTC
CDR3 protein: CASSPPFNNEQFF

V gene: TRBV2
D gene: NA
clone size: NA
J gene: TRBJ2-7
CDR3 DNA: TGTGCCAGCAGTGAAGGCCAGGCCATCTCCTACGAGCAGTACTTC
CDR3 protein: CASSEGQAISYEQYF

V gene: TRBV5-1
D gene: NA
clone size: once
J gene: TRBJ2-7
CDR3 DNA: TGCGCCAGCAGCTACCAGGACACACCATACGAGCAGTACTTC
CDR3 protein: CASSYQDTPYEQYF

V gene: TRBV5-1
D gene: NA
clone size: NA
J gene: TRBJ1-1
CDR3 DNA: TGCGCCAGCAGCGTGGACGTACAAGTGGGCACTGAAGCTTTCTTT
CDR3 protein: CASSVDVQVGTEAFF

V gene: TRBV19
D gene: NA
clone size: NA
J gene: TRBJ2-3
CDR3 DNA: TGTGCCAGTAGTGCAGGAAGGAGCACAGATACGCAGTATTTT
CDR3 protein: CASSAGRSTDTQYF

V gene: TRBV6-1
D gene: NA
clone size: NA
J gene: TRBJ2-3
CDR3 DNA: TGTGCCAGTTTAAGGGACAGCACAGATACGCAGTATTTT
CDR3 protein: CASLRDSTDTQYF

V gene: TRBV7-7
D gene: NA
clone size: NA
J gene: TRBJ2-3
CDR3 DNA: TGTGCCAGCAGTCAAGGGGCCACAGATACGCAGTATTTT
CDR3 protein: CASSQGATDTQYF

V gene: TRBV29-1
D gene: TRBD2
clone size: NA
J gene: TRBJ2-4
CDR3 DNA: TGCAGCGTCGGGACTAGCGGAAACAAAAACATTCAGTACTTC
CDR3 protein: CSVGTSGNKNIQYF